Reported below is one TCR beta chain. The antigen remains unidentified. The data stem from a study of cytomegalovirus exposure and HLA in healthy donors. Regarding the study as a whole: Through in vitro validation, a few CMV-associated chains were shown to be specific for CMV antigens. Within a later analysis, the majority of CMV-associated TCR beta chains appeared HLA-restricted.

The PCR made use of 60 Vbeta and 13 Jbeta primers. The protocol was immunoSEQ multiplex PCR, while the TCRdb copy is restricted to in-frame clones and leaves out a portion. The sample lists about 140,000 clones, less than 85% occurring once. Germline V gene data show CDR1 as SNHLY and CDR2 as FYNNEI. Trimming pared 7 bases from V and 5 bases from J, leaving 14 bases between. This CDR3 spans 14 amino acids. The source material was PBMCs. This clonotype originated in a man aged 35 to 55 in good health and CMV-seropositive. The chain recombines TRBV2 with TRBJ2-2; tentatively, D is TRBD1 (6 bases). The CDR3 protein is CASKEQGPTGELFF. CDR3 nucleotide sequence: TGTGCCAGCAAAGAACAGGGCCCGACCGGGGAGCTGTTTTTT.